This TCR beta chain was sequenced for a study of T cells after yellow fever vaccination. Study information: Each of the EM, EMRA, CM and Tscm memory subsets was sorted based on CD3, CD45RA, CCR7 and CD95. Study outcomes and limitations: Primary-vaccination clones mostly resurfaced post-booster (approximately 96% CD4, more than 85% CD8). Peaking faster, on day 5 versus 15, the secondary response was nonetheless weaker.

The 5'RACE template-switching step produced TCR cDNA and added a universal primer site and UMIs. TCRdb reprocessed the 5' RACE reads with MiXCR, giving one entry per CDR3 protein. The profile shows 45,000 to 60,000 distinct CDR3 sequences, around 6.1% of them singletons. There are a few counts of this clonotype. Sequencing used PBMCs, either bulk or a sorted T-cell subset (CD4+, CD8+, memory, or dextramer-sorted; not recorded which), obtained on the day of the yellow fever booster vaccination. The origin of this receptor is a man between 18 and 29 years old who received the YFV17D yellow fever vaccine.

CDR3 sequence: CASTLSVSYNEQFF. The CDR3, as DNA: TGTGCCAGCACCCTTAGCGTCTCCTACAATGAGCAGTTCTTC. The gene calls are TRBV28 and TRBJ2-1, with D possibly being TRBD2 (5 bases). Trimming removed 7 bases at V and 0 bases at J, with 10 bases between. Germline loops: CDR1 MDHEN, CDR2 SYDVKM. This CDR3 spans 14 amino acids. Looking up the rest from reference TRBV28 and TRBJ2-1 gives the full variable domain: DVKVTQSSRYLVKRTGEKVFLECVQDMDHENMFWYRQDPGLGLRLIYFSYDVKMKEKGDIPEGYSVSREKKERFSLILESASTNQTSMYLCASTLSVSYNEQFFGPGTRLTVL.